These 8 T cell receptor beta chains came from one sample sequenced in a study of T cell therapy after organ transplantation. These TCRs are of unknown antigen specificity. The data were produced by immunoSEQ multiplex PCR, yet TCRdb's version contains in-frame clones alone and is incomplete. The sample yields roughly 2,500 clones, over 70% seen once. Sequences were derived from CD8+ T cells from blood, sampled before autologous CMV-specific T cell therapy. Receptors originate from a human patient who had received a solid organ transplant and had CMV disease.

The chain has TRBV5-5 and TRBJ2-1, with 8 bases lining up with TRBD1. CDR3 length: 17 residues. V gave up 2 bases and J gave up 7 bases; unmatched junction bases: 14. Germline values: CDR1 SGHKS, CDR2 YYEKEE (reference sequence). DNA for the CDR3: TGTGCCAGCAGCTTTATACACGGGACAGGATGGGGAAATGAGCAGTTCTTC. Translation: CASSFIHGTGWGNEQFF.

The rearrangement links TRBV29-1 to TRBJ1-1; tentatively, D is TRBD1 (5 bases). Trimming left V 1 base short and J 5 bases short, with 11 bases between. This CDR3 region has 13 residues. CDR1 is SQVTM and CDR2 is ANQGSEA in the germline V gene. The CDR3 region is CSVEAQGVTEAFF. CDR3 DNA sequence: TGCAGCGTTGAAGCTCAGGGAGTTACTGAAGCTTTCTTT.

In this sample, this clone is large. V gene TRBV7-8 combines with J gene TRBJ2-7; D is perhaps TRBD1 or TRBD2 (5 bases each). This CDR3 is 14 amino acids long. The V and J ends lost 0 bases and 7 bases respectively, with 13 bases between them. CDR1 is SGHVS, CDR2 FQNEAQ, per germline. CDR3 sequence: CASSLANEGWEQYF. CDR3 DNA sequence: TGTGCCAGCAGCTTAGCGAATGAGGGGTGGGAGCAGTACTTC.

J is TRBJ2-5 and V is TRBV9; D may be TRBD2 (5 bases). Trimming shortened V by 3 bases and J by 1 base, and 13 bases separated the two germline ends. CDR3 size: 15 residues. CDR1 is SGDLS, CDR2 YYNGEE, per germline. CDR3 bases: TGTGCCAGCAGCGACGGGGTCTTGAGCCAAGAGACCCAGTACTTC. It specifies CASSDGVLSQETQYF. The complete variable domain, with remaining parts taken from reference TRBV9 and TRBJ2-5, reads DSGVTQTPKHLITATGQRVTLRCSPRSGDLSVYWYQQSLDQGLQFLIQYYNGEERAKGNILERFSAQQFPDLHSELNLSSLELGDSALYFCASSDGVLSQETQYFGPGTRLLVL.

This clone was counted a few times. This sequence joins TRBV2 and TRBJ2-3; D is perhaps TRBD1 (6 bases). V was trimmed by 8 bases and J by 10 bases, leaving 19 bases between them. This CDR3 has 13 residues. Germline CDR1 and CDR2: SNHLY and FYNNEI. The CDR3 DNA is TGTGCCAGCGGCTTGATGGACAGCGATTCGCAGTATTTT. Translation gives CASGLMDSDSQYF.

The genes are TRBV6-5 and TRBJ2-7; unclear D gene. Trimming shortened V by 5 bases and J by 4 bases, and 12 bases separated the two germline ends. Per the germline V gene, CDR1 is MNHEY and CDR2 is SVGAGI. The CDR3 has 13 residues. The CDR3 bases are TGTGCCAGCAGTGAAGCCGGAATTTACGAGCAGTACGTC. Protein product: CASSEAGIYEQYV.

CDR3 bases: TGCGCCAGCAGCCATGGACAGGGCGACACCGGGGAGCTGTTTTTT. Translating gives CASSHGQGDTGELFF. The chain carries TRBV4-1 and TRBJ2-2, with 8 bases that match TRBD1. The CDR3 covers 15 residues. The ends lost 3 bases at V and 3 bases at J; junction bases unmatched: 3. Germline-derived CDR1 and CDR2 are MGHRA and YSYEKL.

V gene TRBV5-5 combines with J gene TRBJ2-5, with D possibly TRBD1 on 5 matching bases. CDR3 size: 15 residues. The germline gives CDR1 SGHKS, CDR2 YYEKEE (reference sequence). Trimming cost V 1 base and J 2 bases, with 12 bases left between them. The CDR3 spells CASSLWGPLQETQYF. Here the CDR3 DNA reads TGTGCCAGCAGCTTGTGGGGCCCCCTGCAAGAGACCCAGTACTTC.